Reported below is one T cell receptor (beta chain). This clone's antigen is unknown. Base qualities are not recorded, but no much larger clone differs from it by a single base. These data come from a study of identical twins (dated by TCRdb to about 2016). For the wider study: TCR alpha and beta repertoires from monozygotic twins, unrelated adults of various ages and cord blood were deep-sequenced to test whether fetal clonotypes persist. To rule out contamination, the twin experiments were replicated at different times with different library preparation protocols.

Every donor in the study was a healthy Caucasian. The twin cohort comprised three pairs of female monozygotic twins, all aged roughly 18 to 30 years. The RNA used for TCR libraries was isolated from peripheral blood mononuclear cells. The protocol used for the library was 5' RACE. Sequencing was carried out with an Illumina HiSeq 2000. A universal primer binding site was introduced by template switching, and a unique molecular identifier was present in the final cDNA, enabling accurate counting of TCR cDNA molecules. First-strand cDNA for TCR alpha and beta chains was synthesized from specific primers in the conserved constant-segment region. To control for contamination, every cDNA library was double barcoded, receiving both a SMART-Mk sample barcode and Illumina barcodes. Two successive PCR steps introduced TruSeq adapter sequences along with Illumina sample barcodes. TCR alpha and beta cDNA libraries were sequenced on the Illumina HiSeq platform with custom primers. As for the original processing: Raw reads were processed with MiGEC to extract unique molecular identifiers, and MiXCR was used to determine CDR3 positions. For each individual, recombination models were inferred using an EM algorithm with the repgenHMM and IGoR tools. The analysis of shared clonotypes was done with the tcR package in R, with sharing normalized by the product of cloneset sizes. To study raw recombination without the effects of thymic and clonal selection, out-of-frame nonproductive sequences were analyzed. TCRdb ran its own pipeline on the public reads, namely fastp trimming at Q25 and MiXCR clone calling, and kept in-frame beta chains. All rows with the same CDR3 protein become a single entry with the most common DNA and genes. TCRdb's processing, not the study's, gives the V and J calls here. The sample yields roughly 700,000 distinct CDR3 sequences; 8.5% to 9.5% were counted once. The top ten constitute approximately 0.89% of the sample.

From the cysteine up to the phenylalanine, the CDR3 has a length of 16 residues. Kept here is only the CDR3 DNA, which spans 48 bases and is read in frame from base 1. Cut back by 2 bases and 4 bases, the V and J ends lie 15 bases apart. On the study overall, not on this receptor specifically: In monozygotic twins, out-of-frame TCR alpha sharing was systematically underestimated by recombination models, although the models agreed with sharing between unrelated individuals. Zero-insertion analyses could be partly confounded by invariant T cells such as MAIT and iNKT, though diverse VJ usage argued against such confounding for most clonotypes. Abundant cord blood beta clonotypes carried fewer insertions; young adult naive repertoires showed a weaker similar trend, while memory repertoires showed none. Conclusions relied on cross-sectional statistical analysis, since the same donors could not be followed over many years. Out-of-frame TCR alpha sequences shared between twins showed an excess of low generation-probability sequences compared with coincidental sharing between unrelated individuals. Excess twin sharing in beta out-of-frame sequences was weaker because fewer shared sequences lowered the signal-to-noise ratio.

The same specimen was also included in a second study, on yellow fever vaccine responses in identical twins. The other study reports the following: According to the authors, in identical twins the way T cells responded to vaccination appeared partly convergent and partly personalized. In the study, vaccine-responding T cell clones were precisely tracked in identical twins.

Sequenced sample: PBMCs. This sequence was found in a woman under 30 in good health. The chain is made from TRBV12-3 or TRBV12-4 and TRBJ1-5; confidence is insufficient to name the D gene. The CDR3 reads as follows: CASSLNWPKRNQPQHF. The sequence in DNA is TGTGCCAGCAGTTTAAACTGGCCCAAGAGGAATCAGCCCCAGCATTTT.